A selection of T cell receptor beta chains follows, all from one sample in a study of cytomegalovirus exposure and HLA in healthy donors. The assay was immunoSEQ multiplex PCR, and TCRdb's table has in-frame clones only and misses some. The sample consists of around 170,000 clones, around 80% of them appearing once. Sequenced: PBMCs. The receptors derive from a girl aged 10-17 years in good health and CMV-seropositive. Both conserved end residues are part of each CDR3. Fields, in order: V gene, J gene, D gene, clone size, CDR3 DNA, CDR3 protein. A D gene is named only where the DNA matches it firmly. The size field is filled for only some rows; it gives once, few, many or a size class.

V gene: TRBV25-1
J gene: TRBJ2-7
D gene: NA
clone size: NA
CDR3 DNA: TGTGCCGCCTCGACAGGGAGGTTTGCCGAGCAGTACTTC
CDR3 protein: CAASTGRFAEQYF

V gene: TRBV10-3
J gene: TRBJ2-1
D gene: TRBD1
clone size: few
CDR3 DNA: TGTGCCATCAGTGAGTCCGGGACAGGGTTGAGTGAGCAGTTCTTC
CDR3 protein: CAISESGTGLSEQFF

V gene: TRBV4-1
J gene: TRBJ1-2
D gene: NA
clone size: NA
CDR3 DNA: TGCGCCAGCAGCCAAGATCAGGGCAGGGTCGGAGACTATGGCTACACCTTC
CDR3 protein: CASSQDQGRVGDYGYTF

V gene: TRBV5-1
J gene: TRBJ2-5
D gene: TRBD1
clone size: NA
CDR3 DNA: TGCGCCAGCAGCTCTACAGGGGGTCAATCGGAGACCCAGTACTTC
CDR3 protein: CASSSTGGQSETQYF

V gene: TRBV29-1
J gene: TRBJ1-1
D gene: TRBD1
clone size: NA
CDR3 DNA: TGCAGCACCGTAGGACAGGGGCGGACTGAAGCTTTCTTT
CDR3 protein: CSTVGQGRTEAFF

V gene: TRBV9
J gene: TRBJ1-2
D gene: TRBD1
clone size: NA
CDR3 DNA: TGTGCCAGCAGCGTAGACCCAGGGGGTGGCTACACCTTC
CDR3 protein: CASSVDPGGGYTF

V gene: TRBV27
J gene: TRBJ2-5
D gene: NA
clone size: NA
CDR3 DNA: TGTGCCAGCAGTCCCCAGAAGAACAGGGAGTGGTGGGATAGTACCGCTCGGGAGACCCAGTACTTC
CDR3 protein: CASSPQKNREWWDSTARETQYF

V gene: TRBV27
J gene: TRBJ2-7
D gene: NA
clone size: few
CDR3 DNA: TGTGCCAGCAGTTTAAGCGGCCAGGGGATATCCTACGAGCAGTACTTC
CDR3 protein: CASSLSGQGISYEQYF

V gene: TRBV6-4
J gene: TRBJ2-3
D gene: NA
clone size: few
CDR3 DNA: TGTGCCAGCAGTGACCGGGACAACACAGATACGCAGTATTTT
CDR3 protein: CASSDRDNTDTQYF

V gene: TRBV11-2
J gene: TRBJ2-5
D gene: TRBD2
clone size: NA
CDR3 DNA: TGTGCCAGCAGCCGGGGGGGCGGAGAGACCCAGTACTTC
CDR3 protein: CASSRGGGETQYF

V gene: TRBV15
J gene: TRBJ2-1
D gene: TRBD2
clone size: NA
CDR3 DNA: TGTGCCACCAGCGTAAGCGGGAGGGGCTCCTACAATGAGCAGTTCTTC
CDR3 protein: CATSVSGRGSYNEQFF

V gene: TRBV10-3
J gene: TRBJ2-1
D gene: NA
clone size: few
CDR3 DNA: TGTGCCATCAGTGAATATAATAATGAGCAGTTCTTC
CDR3 protein: CAISEYNNEQFF

V gene: TRBV7-3
J gene: TRBJ2-2
D gene: NA
clone size: NA
CDR3 DNA: TGTGCCAGCAGCCCCAGGAGCGGTCTGAACACCGGGGAGCTGTTTTTT
CDR3 protein: CASSPRSGLNTGELFF

V gene: TRBV19
J gene: TRBJ1-2
D gene: TRBD1
clone size: NA
CDR3 DNA: TGTGCCAGTACCCCGGACAGGGGGCGTGGCTACACCTTC
CDR3 protein: CASTPDRGRGYTF

V gene: TRBV6-1
J gene: TRBJ1-5
D gene: TRBD1
clone size: NA
CDR3 DNA: TGTGCCAGCAGTGAGGGGACAGGGAACCTCCGGCAGCCCCAGCATTTT
CDR3 protein: CASSEGTGNLRQPQHF

V gene: TRBV7-9
J gene: TRBJ2-7
D gene: TRBD2
clone size: NA
CDR3 DNA: TGTGCCAGCAGCTCAAACTCCCGGGGGGGACTGGGGAACGAGCAGTACTTC
CDR3 protein: CASSSNSRGGLGNEQYF

V gene: TRBV4-3
J gene: TRBJ1-1
D gene: NA
clone size: NA
CDR3 DNA: TGCGCCAGCAGCCAAGATCTGGGAGGGGGGAACACTGAAGCTTTCTTT
CDR3 protein: CASSQDLGGGNTEAFF

V gene: TRBV4-2
J gene: TRBJ2-1
D gene: NA
clone size: NA
CDR3 DNA: TGTGCCAGCAGTCGACAGGATGGGGACAATGAGCAGTTCTTC
CDR3 protein: CASSRQDGDNEQFF

V gene: TRBV7-9
J gene: TRBJ2-7
D gene: TRBD2
clone size: NA
CDR3 DNA: TGTGCCAGCAGCTTAGAACTAGCGGGAAACTACGAGCAGTACTTC
CDR3 protein: CASSLELAGNYEQYF

V gene: TRBV7-2
J gene: TRBJ1-5
D gene: TRBD1
clone size: NA
CDR3 DNA: TGTGCCAGCAGCCCAGGGACAGTCTTCAATCAGCCCCAGCATTTT
CDR3 protein: CASSPGTVFNQPQHF

V gene: TRBV7-2
J gene: TRBJ1-5
D gene: NA
clone size: NA
CDR3 DNA: TGTGCCAGCAGCTTAGTTGGGGGGGGTAGCAATCAGCCCCAGCATTTT
CDR3 protein: CASSLVGGGSNQPQHF

V gene: TRBV29-1
J gene: TRBJ2-5
D gene: TRBD2
clone size: NA
CDR3 DNA: TGCAGCGTTGAAGATCCCGGCAGGGAGGGAGAGACCCAGTACTTC
CDR3 protein: CSVEDPGREGETQYF

V gene: TRBV6-6
J gene: TRBJ2-7
D gene: TRBD1
clone size: few
CDR3 DNA: TGTGCCAGCAGTTATATTCGGACAGGGTTCTACGAGCAGTACTTC
CDR3 protein: CASSYIRTGFYEQYF

V gene: TRBV27
J gene: TRBJ2-5
D gene: TRBD2
clone size: NA
CDR3 DNA: TGTGCCAGCAGTTTCATTATGGGGACTAGCGGTGGGTTTCAAGAGACCCAGTACTTC
CDR3 protein: CASSFIMGTSGGFQETQYF

V gene: TRBV6-5
J gene: TRBJ1-2
D gene: TRBD1
clone size: NA
CDR3 DNA: TGTGCCAGCAGTTACTCCGACAGGGGCTATGGCTACACCTTC
CDR3 protein: CASSYSDRGYGYTF

V gene: TRBV13
J gene: TRBJ2-1
D gene: TRBD2
clone size: NA
CDR3 DNA: TGTGCCAGCAGCTCCGGGACTAGCGGGACCTACAATGAGCAGTTCTTC
CDR3 protein: CASSSGTSGTYNEQFF

V gene: TRBV6-5
J gene: TRBJ1-5
D gene: NA
clone size: once
CDR3 DNA: TGTGCCAGCAGTAGTCAGGGGTTGCGCAATCAGCCCCAGCATTTT
CDR3 protein: CASSSQGLRNQPQHF

V gene: TRBV6-5
J gene: TRBJ1-2
D gene: NA
clone size: NA
CDR3 DNA: TGTGCCAGCAGTCGGGGAGGGAACTATGGCTACACCTTC
CDR3 protein: CASSRGGNYGYTF

V gene: TRBV12-5
J gene: TRBJ2-7
D gene: TRBD1
clone size: NA
CDR3 DNA: TGTGCTAGTGGTGGGGACAGACACTACGAGCAGTACTTC
CDR3 protein: CASGGDRHYEQYF

V gene: TRBV15
J gene: TRBJ1-4
D gene: NA
clone size: NA
CDR3 DNA: TGTGCCACCAGCAGAGATCAAAAGAGGCCAAATGAAAAACTGTTTTTT
CDR3 protein: CATSRDQKRPNEKLFF

V gene: TRBV27
J gene: TRBJ1-1
D gene: NA
clone size: NA
CDR3 DNA: TGTGCCAGCAGTTCTGCGGGATGGAACACTGAAGCTTTCTTT
CDR3 protein: CASSSAGWNTEAFF

V gene: TRBV5-6
J gene: TRBJ2-3
D gene: TRBD2
clone size: NA
CDR3 DNA: TGTGCCAGCAGCTTGGAACTAGCGGGAGGGAGCACAGATACGCAGTATTTT
CDR3 protein: CASSLELAGGSTDTQYF

V gene: TRBV4-1
J gene: TRBJ1-1
D gene: NA
clone size: few
CDR3 DNA: TGCGCCAGCAGCCAAGATCCGGGGAAGGGGGCTGAAGCTTTCTTT
CDR3 protein: CASSQDPGKGAEAFF

V gene: TRBV6-5
J gene: TRBJ1-2
D gene: NA
clone size: NA
CDR3 DNA: TGTGCCAGCAGTTACTTGAACAGCTATGGCTACACCTTC
CDR3 protein: CASSYLNSYGYTF

V gene: TRBV19
J gene: TRBJ2-7
D gene: NA
clone size: NA
CDR3 DNA: TGTGCCAGTAGTATCAATATCGGCTACGAGCAGTACTTC
CDR3 protein: CASSINIGYEQYF

V gene: TRBV7-8
J gene: TRBJ2-3
D gene: TRBD2
clone size: NA
CDR3 DNA: TGTGCCAGCAGCGTAGCGGGAGTGGGCGATACGCAGTATTTT
CDR3 protein: CASSVAGVGDTQYF

V gene: TRBV25-1
J gene: TRBJ2-7
D gene: NA
clone size: NA
CDR3 DNA: TGTGCCAGCAGTGAATTAAGTGGAGGCACGGACTACGAGCAGTACTTC
CDR3 protein: CASSELSGGTDYEQYF

V gene: TRBV27
J gene: TRBJ2-7
D gene: NA
clone size: NA
CDR3 DNA: TGTGCCAGCAGTTTAGCGGGACCCTACGAGCAGTACTTC
CDR3 protein: CASSLAGPYEQYF

V gene: TRBV10-1
J gene: TRBJ2-3
D gene: TRBD2
clone size: NA
CDR3 DNA: TGCGCCAGCAGTGAGACTAGCGGGAGGACAGATACGCAGTATTTT
CDR3 protein: CASSETSGRTDTQYF

V gene: TRBV11-2
J gene: TRBJ1-2
D gene: TRBD1
clone size: NA
CDR3 DNA: TGTGCCAGCAGCTCCGCGGACAGGGGTATTTATGGCTACACCTTC
CDR3 protein: CASSSADRGIYGYTF

V gene: TRBV4-3
J gene: TRBJ2-7
D gene: NA
clone size: NA
CDR3 DNA: TGCGCCAGCAGCCAAAAGGAGGGAGGTGGTTACGAGCAGTACTTC
CDR3 protein: CASSQKEGGGYEQYF

V gene: TRBV10-1
J gene: TRBJ2-4
D gene: NA
clone size: NA
CDR3 DNA: TGCGCCAGCAGCCAGGGTCTAAAAAACATTCAGTACTTC
CDR3 protein: CASSQGLKNIQYF

V gene: TRBV15
J gene: TRBJ1-2
D gene: NA
clone size: NA
CDR3 DNA: TGTGCCACCAGCAGAGACAGGGGATGGTATGGCTACACCTTC
CDR3 protein: CATSRDRGWYGYTF

V gene: TRBV5-6
J gene: TRBJ2-3
D gene: TRBD1
clone size: NA
CDR3 DNA: TGTGCCAGCAGCCGAGGGACAGGGATGAGTACGCAGTATTTT
CDR3 protein: CASSRGTGMSTQYF

V gene: TRBV27
J gene: TRBJ2-7
D gene: TRBD2
clone size: NA
CDR3 DNA: TGTGCCAGCAGGACTAGCGGGAGGCCCGGGCAGTACTTC
CDR3 protein: CASRTSGRPGQYF

V gene: TRBV27
J gene: TRBJ2-5
D gene: NA
clone size: once
CDR3 DNA: TGTGCCAGCAGTTTATTTGGCGCGGGTTGGGAGACCCAGTACTTC
CDR3 protein: CASSLFGAGWETQYF